This entry is about one T cell receptor beta chain. The antigen remains unidentified. This entry belongs to a study of PD-L1 blockade in urothelial cancer. On the study more broadly: In the patient group, twenty-five of 29 were males with bladder-origin urothelial cancer. Peripheral blood specimens exhibited a median yield of approximately 140,000 T cells.

The table came from immunoSEQ multiplex PCR; TCRdb's copy has only in-frame clones and leaves some out. The sample shows roughly 50,000 clones, around 80% of them seen only once. Sample time point: pretreatment peripheral blood. Germline V gene lookup returns CDR1 SGHDN and CDR2 FVKESK. The V end lost 4 bases, the J end lost 6 bases, and 16 bases lay between the germline ends. This CDR3 is built from 14 residues. Points from the study as a whole: Durable benefit accompanied greater 3-week expansion of tumor-associated blood clones.

The rearrangement joins TRBV14 to TRBJ2-7; D may be TRBD2 (5 bases). This material consisted of PBMCs, taken around atezolizumab (anti-PD-L1) treatment. The sequence was obtained from a man between 65 and 79 years old with urothelial cancer. In DNA form, the CDR3 reads TGTGCCAGCAGCCGCCAAATGGAGGTGGGCGAGCAGTACTTC. Translating gives CASSRQMEVGEQYF.